Shown below are 10 T cell receptor beta chains from a single sample sequenced in a study of response to subunit inactivated influenza vaccine. One entry per CDR3 protein results from TCRdb running MiXCR on the RT-PCR reads. The sample holds 600,000 to 850,000 distinct CDR3 sequences, around 13% seen once. The specimen comprised PBMCs from blood, sampled 14 to 15 days before vaccination. These receptors all stem from a man aged 50-60 years who received an inactivated influenza vaccine.

The rearrangement joins TRBV9 to TRBJ1-1, with a possible D match to TRBD1 (5 bases). The V end lost 0 bases, the J end lost 4 bases, and 13 bases lay between the germline ends. This CDR3 has 15 amino acids. Looked up from germline, CDR1 is SGDLS and CDR2 is YYNGEE. The CDR3 protein is CASSVGGGMSTEAFF. CDR3 bases: TGTGCCAGCAGCGTAGGGGGGGGAATGAGCACTGAAGCTTTCTTT.

The table lists this clonotype with many counts. The chain recombines TRBV5-5 with TRBJ2-1; 9 nucleotides align to TRBD1. Germline V gene lookup returns CDR1 SGHKS and CDR2 YYEKEE (reference sequence). V shed 5 bases, J shed 2 bases, and the junction held 11 bases outside the gene matches. The CDR3 runs to 17 residues. The CDR3: CASRPLPGTGPYNEQFF. DNA for the CDR3: TGTGCCAGCAGACCCCTTCCCGGGACAGGGCCCTACAATGAGCAGTTCTTC.

The genes are TRBV10-3 and TRBJ2-5; 12 nucleotides line up with TRBD1. The CDR3 loop spans 15 amino acids. V trimming: 4 bases; J trimming: 6 bases; junction bases outside the gene matches: 6. Germline V gene sequence: CDR1 ENHRY, CDR2 SYGVKD. The DNA for the CDR3 is TGTGCCATCAGTGGGGACAGGGGGCTGTTGAAGACCCAGTACTTC. Protein: CAISGDRGLLKTQYF.

The chain recombines TRBV12-3 or TRBV12-4 with TRBJ2-5; weak D call: TRBD1 (5 bases). This CDR3 has 14 amino acids. The V end was cut by 2 bases, the J end by 3 bases, with 10 bases between. The CDR3 DNA sequence: TGTGCCAGCAGTTTAACAGACAGTAAAGAGACCCAGTACTTC. Encoded protein: CASSLTDSKETQYF.

This clonotype was seen a handful of times. The chain is built from TRBV9 and TRBJ2-3, with TRBD2 identical over 10 bases. The CDR3 extends over 17 amino acids. The trim removed 0 bases at V and 0 bases at J, leaving 4 bases unmatched. Germline CDR1 is SGDLS and CDR2 is YYNGEE. The CDR3 nucleotides are TGTGCCAGCAGCGTAGGGGCTAGCGGGAGAAGCACAGATACGCAGTATTTT. This gives the protein CASSVGASGRSTDTQYF. The full variable domain, in which reference TRBV9 and TRBJ2-3 provide the parts outside the CDR3, is DSGVTQTPKHLITATGQRVTLRCSPRSGDLSVYWYQQSLDQGLQFLIQYYNGEERAKGNILERFSAQQFPDLHSELNLSSLELGDSALYFCASSVGASGRSTDTQYFGPGTRLTVL.

This clonotype was recorded a few times. This rearrangement joins TRBV6-2 or TRBV6-3 to TRBJ2-2; TRBD1 is a possible D gene (5 bases). Germline V CDR1 and CDR2: MNHEY, SVGEGT. V was clipped by 6 bases and J by 3 bases, with 11 bases between them. CDR3 length equals 14 residues. The CDR3 loop is CASRNRSYTGELFF. The CDR3 region has the DNA TGTGCCAGCAGAAACAGGAGCTACACCGGGGAGCTGTTTTTT.

This CDR3 is CATPGGTGGFAYEQYF. The DNA of the CDR3 is TGTGCCACCCCGGGGGGGACAGGGGGCTTCGCCTACGAGCAGTACTTC. The chain employs TRBV24-1 and TRBJ2-7; 12 nucleotides agree with TRBD1. CDR3 length: 16 residues. CDR1 KGHDR and CDR2 SFDVKD come from the germline V gene. The V gene end was trimmed by 9 bases and the J gene end by 2 bases; junction bases not matched to a gene: 10.

This chain connects TRBV19 to TRBJ2-3; 9 bases agree with TRBD1. This CDR3 is 15 amino acids long. The trim removed 8 bases at V and 2 bases at J, leaving 8 bases unmatched. Germline V CDR1 and CDR2: LNHDA, SQIVND (reference sequence). The CDR3 sequence: CASGPGTGNTDTQYF. CDR3 bases: TGTGCCAGTGGTCCAGGGACAGGGAACACAGATACGCAGTATTTT.

This clonotype was observed a handful of times. The chain employs TRBV4-2 and TRBJ2-2; 7 bases agree with TRBD2. The CDR3 covers 16 residues. V gave up 0 bases and J gave up 2 bases; unmatched junction bases: 3. CDR1 LGHNA and CDR2 YNFKEQ come from the germline V gene. CDR3 coding DNA: TGTGCCAGCAGCCAAGATACTAGCGCAAACACCGGGGAGCTGTTTTTT. It translates to CASSQDTSANTGELFF.

The chain carries TRBV7-8 and TRBJ1-5; no firm D call. This CDR3 is 14 amino acids long. Trimming pared 2 bases from V and 9 bases from J, leaving 14 bases between. Germline CDR1 and CDR2: SGHVS and FQNEAQ. The CDR3 nucleotides read TGTGCCAGCAGCTTACCTACGAGCCTGGGGCCCCAGCATTTT. Translated: CASSLPTSLGPQHF.